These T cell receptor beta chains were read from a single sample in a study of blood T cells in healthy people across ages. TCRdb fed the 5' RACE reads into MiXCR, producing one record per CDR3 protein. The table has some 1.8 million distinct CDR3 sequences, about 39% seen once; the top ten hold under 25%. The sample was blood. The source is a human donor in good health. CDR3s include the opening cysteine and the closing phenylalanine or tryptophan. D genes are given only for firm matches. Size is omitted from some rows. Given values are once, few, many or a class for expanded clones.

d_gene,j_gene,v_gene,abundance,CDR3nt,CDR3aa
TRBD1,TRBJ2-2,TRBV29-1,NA,TGCAGCGTCCTTGGACAGGGACTGAGGAGCACCGGGGAGCTGTTTTTT,CSVLGQGLRSTGELFF
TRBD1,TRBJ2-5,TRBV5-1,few,TGCGCCAGCAGCTCACCTGACAGGGTAGGTAGGGAGCAGTACTTC,CASSSPDRVGREQYF
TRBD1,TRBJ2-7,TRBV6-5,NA,TGTGCCAGCAGTTTTGGCAGGGGGACCGAGCAGTACTTC,CASSFGRGTEQYF
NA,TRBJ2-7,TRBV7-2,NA,TGTGCCAGCAGCTTATATGGCTTATCCTACGAGCAGTACTTC,CASSLYGLSYEQYF
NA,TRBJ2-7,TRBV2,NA,TGTGCCAGCAGTGAGGCCAGGTTCCCATACGAGCAGTACTTC,CASSEARFPYEQYF
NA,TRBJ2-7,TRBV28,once,TGTGCCAGCACCTCGGGCTATACCTACGAGCAGTACTTC,CASTSGYTYEQYF
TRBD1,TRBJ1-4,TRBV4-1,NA,TGCGCCAGCAGCCAATACGACAGGGGCCACGAAAAACTGTTTTTT,CASSQYDRGHEKLFF
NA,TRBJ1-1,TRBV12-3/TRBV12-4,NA,TGTGCCAGCAGTTTGGCGGCAGACACTGAAGCTTTCTTT,CASSLAADTEAFF
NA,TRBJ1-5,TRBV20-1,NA,TGCAGTGCTAGAAGTACAGCATCAAGCAATCAGCCCCAGCATTTT,CSARSTASSNQPQHF
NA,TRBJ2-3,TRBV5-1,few,TGCGCCAGCAGCTTTGGGGCTCTGGAGACAGATACGCAGTATTTT,CASSFGALETDTQYF
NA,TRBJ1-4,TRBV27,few,TGTGCCAGCAGTTTCGCGGGGCCTAATGAAAAACTGTTTTTT,CASSFAGPNEKLFF
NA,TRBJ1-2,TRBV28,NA,TGTGCCAGCAAGTACGGCAGCCGGTATGGCTACACCTTC,CASKYGSRYGYTF
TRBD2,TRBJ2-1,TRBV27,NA,TGTGCCAGCAGTCCGGGGGGGGGATGGAATGAGCAGTTCTTC,CASSPGGGWNEQFF
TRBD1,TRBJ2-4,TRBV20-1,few,TGCAGTGCGTCGACAGGGACGGGGTGGGAGCAGTACTTC,CSASTGTGWEQYF
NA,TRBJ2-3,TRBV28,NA,TGTGCCAGCCAGGGGGGGGCCTTTAGCACAGATACGCAGTATTTT,CASQGGAFSTDTQYF
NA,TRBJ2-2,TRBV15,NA,TGTGCCACCAGCACACCCGCAGGGGAATACACCGGGGAGCCGTTTTTT,CATSTPAGEYTGEPFF
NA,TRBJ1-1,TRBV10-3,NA,TGTGCCATCAGGACAGACTTGAACACTGAAGCTTTCTTT,CAIRTDLNTEAFF
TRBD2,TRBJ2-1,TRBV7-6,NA,TGTGCCAGCAGCCCGATAGCGGGGGCCTCCTACAATGAGCAGTTCTTC,CASSPIAGASYNEQFF
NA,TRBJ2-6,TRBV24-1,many,TGTGCCACCAGTACTGAGGTGAACGGGGCCAACGTCCTGACTTTC,CATSTEVNGANVLTF
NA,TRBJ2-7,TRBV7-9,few,TGTGCCAGCAGCCCCGTGCGGGGGCCGCTATACGAGCAGTACTTC,CASSPVRGPLYEQYF
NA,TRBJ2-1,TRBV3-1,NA,TGTGCCAGCAGCCAAGCGGAAAGATTGGGAGCCCAGTTCTTC,CASSQAERLGAQFF
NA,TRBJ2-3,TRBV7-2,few,TGTGCCAGCAGCTTAGTGGTGACTCCGGGAGATACGCAGTATTTT,CASSLVVTPGDTQYF
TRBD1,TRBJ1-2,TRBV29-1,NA,TGCAGCATAAACAGGGACAGGGGTTTGGATGGCTACACCTTC,CSINRDRGLDGYTF
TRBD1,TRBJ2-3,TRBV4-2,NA,TGTGCCAGTAGCCAACTAGTGAGAACCACCAGGGGGTCAGATACGCAGTATTTT,CASSQLVRTTRGSDTQYF
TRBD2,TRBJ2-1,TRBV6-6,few,TGTGCCAGCAGTTACGCTAGCGGGGGGGGTGATGAGCAGTTCTTC,CASSYASGGGDEQFF
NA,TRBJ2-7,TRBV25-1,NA,TGTGCCAGCAGTGACAGGGGCTGGGACGAGCAGTACTTC,CASSDRGWDEQYF
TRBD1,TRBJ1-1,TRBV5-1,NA,TGCGCCAGCAGCTCTGGCGGGACAGTCAACACTGAAGCTTTCTTT,CASSSGGTVNTEAFF
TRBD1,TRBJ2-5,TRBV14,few,TGTGCCAGCAGCCACACGCTGACAGGGTACCAAGAGACCCAGTACTTC,CASSHTLTGYQETQYF
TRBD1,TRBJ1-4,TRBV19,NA,TGTGCCAGTAGTATAGATTTGATTACAGGGGCAACTAATGAAAAACTGTTTTTT,CASSIDLITGATNEKLFF
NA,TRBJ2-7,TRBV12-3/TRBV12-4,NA,TGTGCCAGCAGTTTTGCGGGGACTGACTCCGAGCAGTACTTC,CASSFAGTDSEQYF
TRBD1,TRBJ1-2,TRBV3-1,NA,TGTGCCAGCAGCCAAGGACGGCAGGGGGCACGGTATGGCTACACCTTC,CASSQGRQGARYGYTF
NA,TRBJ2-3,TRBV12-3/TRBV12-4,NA,TGTGCCAGCAGGTTACAGATCGACACAGATACGCAGTATTTT,CASRLQIDTDTQYF
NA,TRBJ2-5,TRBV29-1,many,TGCAGCGCCTCCTGGGGACCAACGGAGACCCAGTACTTC,CSASWGPTETQYF
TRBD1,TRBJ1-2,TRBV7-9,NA,TGTGCCAGCAGCTTAGCCTCAACAGGGGACAGAGTTGGCTACACCTTC,CASSLASTGDRVGYTF
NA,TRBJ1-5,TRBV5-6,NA,TGTGCCAGCAGTCCGGGGGGTAGCGATCAGCCCCAGCATTTT,CASSPGGSDQPQHF
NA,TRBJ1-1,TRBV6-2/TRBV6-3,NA,TGTGCCAGCAGTTCGCGTTCACAGATTCAAGCTTTCTTT,CASSSRSQIQAFF
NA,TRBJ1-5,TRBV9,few,TGTGCCAGCATCGGCCGCTCCGGGACTCACCAGCCCCAGCATTTT,CASIGRSGTHQPQHF
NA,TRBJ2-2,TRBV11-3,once,TGTGCCAGCGCAAGAGGGCTAACCACCACCGGGGAGCGGTTTTTT,CASARGLTTTGERFF
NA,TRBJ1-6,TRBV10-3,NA,TGTGCCATCAGTGAGATGGAAAATTCACCCCTCCACTTT,CAISEMENSPLHF
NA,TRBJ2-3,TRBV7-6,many,TGTGCCAGCACCCCGCAGCCGGCGGAAAGGGGAGATACGCAGTATTTT,CASTPQPAERGDTQYF
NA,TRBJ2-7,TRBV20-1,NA,TGCAGTGCTAGACCACCGGCTCTCGAGCAGTACTTC,CSARPPALEQYF
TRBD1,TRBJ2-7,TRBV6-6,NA,TGTGCCAGCAGCCCCGGACAGGAACTGTACGAGCAGTACTTC,CASSPGQELYEQYF
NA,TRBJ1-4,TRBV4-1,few,TGCGCCAGCAGCCAAGTGGACATACAGAATGAAAAACTGTTTTTT,CASSQVDIQNEKLFF